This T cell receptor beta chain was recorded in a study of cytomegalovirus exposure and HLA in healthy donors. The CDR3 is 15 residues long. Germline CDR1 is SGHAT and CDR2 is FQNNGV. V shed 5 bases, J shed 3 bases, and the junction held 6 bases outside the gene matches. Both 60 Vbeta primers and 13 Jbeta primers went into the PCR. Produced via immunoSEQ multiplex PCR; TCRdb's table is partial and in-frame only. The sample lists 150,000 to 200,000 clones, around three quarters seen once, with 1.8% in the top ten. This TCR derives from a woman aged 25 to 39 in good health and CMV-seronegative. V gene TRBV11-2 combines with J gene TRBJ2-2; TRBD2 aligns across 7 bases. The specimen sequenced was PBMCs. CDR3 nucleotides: TGTGCCAGCAGCCGGGGCGGGAGTTACACCGGGGAGCTGTTTTTT. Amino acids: CASSRGGSYTGELFF. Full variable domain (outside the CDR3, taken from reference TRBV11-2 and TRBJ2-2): EAGVAQSPRYKIIEKRQSVAFWCNPISGHATLYWYQQILGQGPKLLIQFQNNGVVDDSQLPKDRFSAERLKGVDSTLKIQPAKLEDSAVYLCASSRGGSYTGELFFGEGSRLTVL.